This passage covers 6 T cell receptor beta chains from one sample sequenced in a study of regulatory T cells in long-lasting Graves disease. To make TCR beta libraries, researchers used iRepertoire HTBI primers and Arm-PCR of CDR3 regions. TCRdb reprocessed the multiplex PCR reads via MiXCR and lists one record per CDR3 protein. The data contain around 460,000 distinct CDR3 sequences, under 25% of them seen just once; the ten biggest clones take up about 12%. Indicated time point: persistent/refractory GD, antithyroid drugs over 5 years with positive TRAb. PBMC RNA served as the TCR library source. The specimen was peripheral blood mononuclear cells (PBMCs), collected when the disease was refractory, from a patient treated with antithyroid drugs. The receptors were sampled from a female donor with Graves disease.

The V call is TRBV19, the J call TRBJ1-1; D call uncertain. CDR1 LNHDA and CDR2 SQIVND come from the germline V gene (reference sequence). The V and J ends lost 8 bases and 5 bases respectively, with 9 bases between them. The length of the CDR3 is 11 residues. The chain's CDR3 is CASSTWTEAFF. The CDR3 DNA follows: TGTGCCAGTTCGACGTGGACTGAAGCTTTCTTT.

The rearrangement links TRBV29-1 to TRBJ1-4, with D possibly TRBD1 on 6 matching bases. With 6 bases removed from V and 6 bases from J, the gap between germline ends came to 14 bases. CDR1 and CDR2 from the germline V gene are SQVTM and ANQGSEA. CDR3 length equals 13 residues. CDR3 in amino acids: CSVKWGADEKLFF. Written as DNA, the CDR3 is TGCAGCGTGAAATGGGGGGCAGATGAAAAACTGTTTTTT. Full variable domain (remainder filled in from reference TRBV29-1 and TRBJ1-4): SAVISQKPSRDICQRGTSLTIQCQVDSQVTMMFWYRQQPGQSLTLIATANQGSEATYESGFVIDKFPISRPNLTFSTLTVSNMSPEDSSIYLCSVKWGADEKLFFGSGTQLSVL.

This sequence joins TRBV20-1 and TRBJ2-4; tentative D call: TRBD2 (6 bases). The V end was cut by 0 bases, the J end by 5 bases, with 17 bases between. There are 16 residues in the CDR3. Germline values: CDR1 DFQATT, CDR2 SNEGSKA (reference sequence). The CDR3 DNA sequence: TGCAGTGCTAGAGATTTGTCGGCGGGGATTGAAAACATTCAGTACTTC. Translating gives CSARDLSAGIENIQYF.

With respect to this clonotype: A single base separates this from a much larger clone, so it may be a read error. The genes are TRBV7-8 and TRBJ1-1, with TRBD1 matching over 9 bases. Looked up from germline, CDR1 is SGHVS and CDR2 is FQNEAQ. The CDR3 loop spans 17 amino acids. CDR3 loop: CASSSSRTGGGNTEALF. DNA for the CDR3: TGTGCCAGCAGCTCTAGCCGAACAGGGGGCGGTAACACTGAAGCTCTCTTT.

In its sample, this clonotype was seen many times. This chain joins TRBV20-1 and TRBJ2-2, with 11 bases matching TRBD2. Germline lookup yields CDR1 DFQATT and CDR2 SNEGSKA (reference sequence). The V segment lost 8 bases and the J segment 6 bases; nucleotides outside the gene matches: 2. The CDR3 sequence is 12 residues long. The CDR3 sequence is CSRLAGSGELFF. The CDR3 bases are TGCAGTCGACTAGCGGGGTCCGGGGAGCTGTTTTTT.

This clonotype occurred a few times. The chain has TRBV7-9 and TRBJ1-5, with 7 bases lining up with TRBD1. Germline V gene sequence: CDR1 SEHNR, CDR2 FQNEAQ (reference sequence). The trim removed 4 bases at V and 4 bases at J, leaving 7 bases unmatched. This CDR3 has 15 residues. The CDR3: CASSSGQARNQPQHF. The CDR3 region has the DNA TGTGCCAGCAGCTCCGGACAGGCTCGAAATCAGCCCCAGCATTTT.